One TCR beta chain is described in this entry. Its antigen is not identified. Each of the donors was a healthy adult who was HIV-negative and had not had a recent acute infection or vaccination. This sample was taken from a study of shared clonotypes between healthy human individuals. The germline CDR1 and CDR2 sequences are SNHLY and FYNNEI. Trimming cost V 4 bases and J 4 bases, with 8 bases left between them. The CDR3 totals 12 residues. The protocol was immunoSEQ multiplex PCR, while the TCRdb copy is restricted to in-frame clones and leaves out a portion. The table includes roughly 700,000 clones, about 74% detected once. Whole-study findings and limits: Naive subsets usually exceeded memory subsets in estimated richness. The study found lower generation probabilities in non-shared clonotypes than in those shared by all four donors. The authors sampled blood alone, and tissue repertoires likely differ.

The V call is TRBV2, the J call TRBJ2-7; D unclear. The TCR comes from a woman aged 25 to 39 in good health. The source material was memory CD4+ T cells sorted from blood. Described subset: CD45RA-negative fraction. This chain's CDR3 is CASSGLGYEQYF. For the CDR3, the DNA is TGTGCCAGCAGTGGGCTAGGATACGAGCAGTACTTC.